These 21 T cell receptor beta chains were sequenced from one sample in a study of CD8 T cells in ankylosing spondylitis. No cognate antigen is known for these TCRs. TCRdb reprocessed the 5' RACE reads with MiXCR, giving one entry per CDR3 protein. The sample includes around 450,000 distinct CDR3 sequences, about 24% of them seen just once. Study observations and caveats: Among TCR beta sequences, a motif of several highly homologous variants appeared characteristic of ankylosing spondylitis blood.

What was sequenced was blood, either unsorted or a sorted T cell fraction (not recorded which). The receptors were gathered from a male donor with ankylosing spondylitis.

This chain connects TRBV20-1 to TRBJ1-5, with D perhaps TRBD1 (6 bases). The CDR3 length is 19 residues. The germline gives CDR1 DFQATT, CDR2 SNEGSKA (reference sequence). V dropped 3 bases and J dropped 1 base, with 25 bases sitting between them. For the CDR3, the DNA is TGCAGTGCTAGGGGGGTCCCAGGGGATGGAAGGGTGAGCAATCAGCCCCAGCATTTT. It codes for CSARGVPGDGRVSNQPQHF.

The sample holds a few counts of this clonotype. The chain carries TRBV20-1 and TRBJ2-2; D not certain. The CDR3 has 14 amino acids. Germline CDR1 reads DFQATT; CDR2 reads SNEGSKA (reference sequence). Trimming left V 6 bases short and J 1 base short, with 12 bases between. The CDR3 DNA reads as TGCAGTGCGCCCCACCGTATGAACACCGGGGAGCTGTTTTTT. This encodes CSAPHRMNTGELFF.

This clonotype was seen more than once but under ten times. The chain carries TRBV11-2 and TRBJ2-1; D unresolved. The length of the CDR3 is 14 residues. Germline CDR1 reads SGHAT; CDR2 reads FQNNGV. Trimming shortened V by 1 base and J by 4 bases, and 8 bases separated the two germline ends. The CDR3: CASSLGLLYNEQFF. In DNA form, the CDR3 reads TGTGCCAGCAGCTTAGGGCTTTTGTACAATGAGCAGTTCTTC. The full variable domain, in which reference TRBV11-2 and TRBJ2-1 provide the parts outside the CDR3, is EAGVAQSPRYKIIEKRQSVAFWCNPISGHATLYWYQQILGQGPKLLIQFQNNGVVDDSQLPKDRFSAERLKGVDSTLKIQPAKLEDSAVYLCASSLGLLYNEQFFGPGTRLTVL.

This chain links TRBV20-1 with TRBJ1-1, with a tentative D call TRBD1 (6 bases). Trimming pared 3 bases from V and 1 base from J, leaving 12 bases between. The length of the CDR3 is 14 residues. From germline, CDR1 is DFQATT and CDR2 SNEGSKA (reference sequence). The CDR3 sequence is CSARTGTPNTEAFF. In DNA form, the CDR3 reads TGCAGTGCTAGGACCGGGACACCGAACACTGAAGCTTTCTTT.

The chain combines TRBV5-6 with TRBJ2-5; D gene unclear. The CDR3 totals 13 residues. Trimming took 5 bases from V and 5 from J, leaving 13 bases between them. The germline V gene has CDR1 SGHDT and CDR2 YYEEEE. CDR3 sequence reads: CASSDRFGETQYF. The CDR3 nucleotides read TGTGCCAGCAGTGATCGGTTTGGGGAGACCCAGTACTTC.

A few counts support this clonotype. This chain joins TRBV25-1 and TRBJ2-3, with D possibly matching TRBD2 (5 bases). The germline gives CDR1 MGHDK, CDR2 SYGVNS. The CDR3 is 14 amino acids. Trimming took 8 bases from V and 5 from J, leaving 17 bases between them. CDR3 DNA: TGTGCCAGCGGACGGCCGAGCGAGGGAGATACGCAGTATTTT. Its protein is CASGRPSEGDTQYF.

DNA of the CDR3: TGTGCCAGCAGCTTGGCGCAGTGGGGCTACACCTTC. Translation: CASSLAQWGYTF. The V call is TRBV5-4, the J call TRBJ1-2; D call uncertain. Germline V gene sequence: CDR1 SGHNT, CDR2 YYREEE (reference sequence). Trimming took 0 bases from V and 8 from J, leaving 8 bases between them. CDR3 length: 12 amino acids.

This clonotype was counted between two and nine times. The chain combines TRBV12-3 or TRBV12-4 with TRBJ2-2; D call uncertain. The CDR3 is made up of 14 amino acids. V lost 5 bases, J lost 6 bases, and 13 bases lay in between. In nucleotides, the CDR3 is TGTGCCAGCAGTCCGCCACCCGGTGCCGGGGAGCTGTTTTTT. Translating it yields CASSPPPGAGELFF.

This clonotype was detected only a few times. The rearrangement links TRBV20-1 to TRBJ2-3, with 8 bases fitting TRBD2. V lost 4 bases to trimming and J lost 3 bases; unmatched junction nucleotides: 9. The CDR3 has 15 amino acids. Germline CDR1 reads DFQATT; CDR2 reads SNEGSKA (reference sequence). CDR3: CSATRREEVTDTQYF. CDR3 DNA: TGCAGTGCTACGCGGCGGGAGGAAGTAACAGATACGCAGTATTTT.

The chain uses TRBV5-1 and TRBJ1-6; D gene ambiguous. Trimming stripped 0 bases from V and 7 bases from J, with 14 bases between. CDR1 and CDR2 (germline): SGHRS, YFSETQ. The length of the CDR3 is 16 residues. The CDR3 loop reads CASSLGGGLKNSPLHF. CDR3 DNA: TGCGCCAGCAGCTTGGGTGGCGGTCTCAAGAATTCACCCCTCCACTTT. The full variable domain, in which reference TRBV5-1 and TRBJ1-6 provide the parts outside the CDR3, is KAGVTQTPRYLIKTRGQQVTLSCSPISGHRSVSWYQQTPGQGLQFLFEYFSETQRNKGNFPGRFSGRQFSNSRSEMNVSTLELGDSALYLCASSLGGGLKNSPLHFGNGTRLTVT.

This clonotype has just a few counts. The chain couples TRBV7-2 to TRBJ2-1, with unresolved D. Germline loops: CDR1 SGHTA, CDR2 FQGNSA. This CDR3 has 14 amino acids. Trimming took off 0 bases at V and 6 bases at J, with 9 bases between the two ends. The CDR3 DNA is TGTGCCAGCAGCTTAGCTCTAGTCCCCAATGAGCAGTTCTTC. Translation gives CASSLALVPNEQFF.

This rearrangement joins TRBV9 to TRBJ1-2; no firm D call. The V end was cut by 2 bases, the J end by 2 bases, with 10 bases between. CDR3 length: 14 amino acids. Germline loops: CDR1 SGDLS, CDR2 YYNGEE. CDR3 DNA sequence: TGTGCCAGCAGCGTCGGCCTGAAGAACTATGGCTACACCTTC. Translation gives CASSVGLKNYGYTF.

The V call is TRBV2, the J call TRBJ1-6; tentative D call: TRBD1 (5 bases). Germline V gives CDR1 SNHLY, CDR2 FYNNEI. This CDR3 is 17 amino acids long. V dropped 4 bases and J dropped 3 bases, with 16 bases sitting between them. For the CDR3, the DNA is TGTGCCAGCAGTGTACAGGCAGACTGGGGCTATAATTCACCCCTCCACTTT. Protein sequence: CASSVQADWGYNSPLHF.

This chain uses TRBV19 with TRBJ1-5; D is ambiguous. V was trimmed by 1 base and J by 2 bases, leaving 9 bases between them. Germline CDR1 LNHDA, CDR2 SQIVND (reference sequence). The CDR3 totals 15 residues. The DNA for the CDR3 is TGTGCCAGTAGTATAGGTCCAGTCGGCAATCAGCCCCAGCATTTT. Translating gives CASSIGPVGNQPQHF.

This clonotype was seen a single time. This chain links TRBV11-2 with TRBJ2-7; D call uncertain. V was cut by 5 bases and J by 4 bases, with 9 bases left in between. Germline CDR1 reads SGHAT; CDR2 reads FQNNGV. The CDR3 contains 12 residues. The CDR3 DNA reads TGTGCCAGCAGCACGATGGGGTACGAGCAGTACTTC. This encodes CASSTMGYEQYF.

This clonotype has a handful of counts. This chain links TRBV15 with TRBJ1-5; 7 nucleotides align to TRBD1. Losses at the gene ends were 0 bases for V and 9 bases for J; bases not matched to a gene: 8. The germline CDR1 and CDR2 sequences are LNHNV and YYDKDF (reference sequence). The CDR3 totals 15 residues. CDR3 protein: CATSRDRTGSGPQHF. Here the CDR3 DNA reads TGTGCCACCAGCAGAGATAGGACAGGCAGTGGGCCCCAGCATTTT.

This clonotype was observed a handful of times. The CDR3 region is CASSQTMNTEAFF. The CDR3 DNA sequence: TGTGCCAGCAGTCAGACGATGAACACTGAAGCTTTCTTT. The genes are TRBV14 and TRBJ1-1; no clear D. This CDR3 contains 13 residues. The V end lost 6 bases, the J end lost 0 bases, and 8 bases lay between the germline ends. Germline V gene lookup returns CDR1 SGHDN and CDR2 FVKESK.

CDR3 in DNA: TGTGCCAGCAGTTTTGGACAGACATATGGCTACACCTTC. Encoded protein: CASSFGQTYGYTF. V usage is TRBV12-3 or TRBV12-4 and J usage is TRBJ1-2; D possibly corresponds to TRBD1 (6 bases). Trimming left V 3 bases short and J 5 bases short, with 10 bases between. This CDR3 has 13 residues.

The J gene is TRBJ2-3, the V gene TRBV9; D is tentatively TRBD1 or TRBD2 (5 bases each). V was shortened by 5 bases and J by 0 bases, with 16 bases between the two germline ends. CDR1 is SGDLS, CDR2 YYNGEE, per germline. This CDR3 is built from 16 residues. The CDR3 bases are TGTGCCAGCAGTCAAGGCAGGGACCTTAGCACAGATACGCAGTATTTT. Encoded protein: CASSQGRDLSTDTQYF.

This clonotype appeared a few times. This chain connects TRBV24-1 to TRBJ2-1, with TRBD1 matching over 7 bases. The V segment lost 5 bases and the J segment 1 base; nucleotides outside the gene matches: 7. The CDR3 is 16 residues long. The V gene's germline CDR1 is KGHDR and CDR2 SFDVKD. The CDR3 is CATSAPTGSSYNEQFF. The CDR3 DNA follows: TGTGCCACCAGTGCCCCGACAGGGAGTTCCTACAATGAGCAGTTCTTC.

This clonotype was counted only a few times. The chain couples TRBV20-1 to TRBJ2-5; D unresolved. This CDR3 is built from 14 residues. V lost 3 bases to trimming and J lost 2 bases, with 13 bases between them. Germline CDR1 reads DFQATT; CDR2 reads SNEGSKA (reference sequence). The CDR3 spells CSARDGETQETQYF. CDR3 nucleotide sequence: TGCAGTGCTAGGGATGGTGAAACGCAAGAGACCCAGTACTTC.